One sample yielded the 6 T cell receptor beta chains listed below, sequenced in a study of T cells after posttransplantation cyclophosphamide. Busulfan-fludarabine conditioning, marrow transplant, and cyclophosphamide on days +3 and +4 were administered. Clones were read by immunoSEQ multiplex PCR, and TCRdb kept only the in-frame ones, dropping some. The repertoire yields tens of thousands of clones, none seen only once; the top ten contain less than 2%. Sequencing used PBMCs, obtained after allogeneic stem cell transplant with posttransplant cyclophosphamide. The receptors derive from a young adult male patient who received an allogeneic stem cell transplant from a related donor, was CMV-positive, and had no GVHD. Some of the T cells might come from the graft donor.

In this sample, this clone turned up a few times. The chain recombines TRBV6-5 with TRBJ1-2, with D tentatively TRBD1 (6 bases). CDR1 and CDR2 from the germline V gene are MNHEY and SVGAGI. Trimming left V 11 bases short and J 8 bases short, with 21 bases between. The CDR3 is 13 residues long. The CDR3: CAGRGGAGEGYTF. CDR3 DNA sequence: TGTGCCGGACGGGGGGGGGCTGGGGAGGGCTACACCTTC.

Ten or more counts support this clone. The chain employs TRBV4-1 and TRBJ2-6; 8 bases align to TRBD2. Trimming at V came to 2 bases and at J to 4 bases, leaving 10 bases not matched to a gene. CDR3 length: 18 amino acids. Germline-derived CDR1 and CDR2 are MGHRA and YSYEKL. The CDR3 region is CASSQQGLVLKGANVLTF. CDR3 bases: TGCGCCAGCAGCCAACAGGGACTAGTCCTTAAAGGGGCCAACGTCCTGACTTTC.

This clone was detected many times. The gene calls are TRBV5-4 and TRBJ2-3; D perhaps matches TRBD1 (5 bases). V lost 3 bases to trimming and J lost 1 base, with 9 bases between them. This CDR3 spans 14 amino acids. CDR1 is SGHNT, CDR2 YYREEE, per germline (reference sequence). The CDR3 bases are TGTGCCAGCAGCTCTCCCAGGGGCACAGATACGCAGTATTTT. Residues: CASSSPRGTDTQYF.

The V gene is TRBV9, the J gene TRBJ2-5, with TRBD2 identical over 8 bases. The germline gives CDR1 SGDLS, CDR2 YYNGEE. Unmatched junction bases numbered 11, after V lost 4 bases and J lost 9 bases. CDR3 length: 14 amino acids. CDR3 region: CASSPYGGGRAQYF. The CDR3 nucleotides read TGTGCCAGCAGCCCTTACGGGGGGGGAAGGGCCCAGTACTTC.

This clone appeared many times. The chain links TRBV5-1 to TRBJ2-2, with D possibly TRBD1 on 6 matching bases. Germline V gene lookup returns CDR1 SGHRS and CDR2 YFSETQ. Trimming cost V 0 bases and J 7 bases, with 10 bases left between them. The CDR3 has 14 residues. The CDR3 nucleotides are TGCGCCAGCAGCTTGGACAGGGCGGTCGGGGAGCTGTTTTTT. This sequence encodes CASSLDRAVGELFF.

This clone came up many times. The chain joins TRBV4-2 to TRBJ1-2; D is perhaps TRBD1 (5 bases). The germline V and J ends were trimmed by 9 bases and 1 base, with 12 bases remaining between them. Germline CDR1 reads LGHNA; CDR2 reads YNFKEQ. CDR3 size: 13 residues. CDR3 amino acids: CASSTDNNYGYTF. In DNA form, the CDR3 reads TGTGCCAGTTCGACAGACAATAACTATGGCTACACCTTC.